One sample yielded the 17 T cell receptor beta chains listed below, sequenced in a study of blood T cell repertoires in COVID-19. Repertoires were generated with immunoSEQ multiplex PCR, while TCRdb's copy carries only in-frame clones and drops some. The sample includes over 130,000 clones, roughly 85% of them seen just once. Material for sequencing was peripheral blood. These receptors all come from a man aged 50-59 years with acute or convalescent COVID-19.

This chain connects TRBV19 to TRBJ2-1, with D maybe TRBD2 (6 bases). Trimming removed 6 bases from V and 7 bases from J, with 16 bases in between. Germline loops: CDR1 LNHDA, CDR2 SQIVND (reference sequence). The CDR3 has 14 amino acids. The CDR3 reads CASSPTGVWNEQFF. CDR3 coding DNA: TGTGCCAGTAGCCCGACGGGGGTGTGGAATGAGCAGTTCTTC.

The chain uses TRBV14 and TRBJ2-7; D is perhaps TRBD1 (5 bases). Trimming removed 6 bases from V and 4 bases from J, with 7 bases in between. CDR1 and CDR2 (germline): SGHDN, FVKESK. This CDR3 is built from 11 residues. DNA of the CDR3: TGTGCCAGCAGGAAGGGGTACGAGCAGTACTTC. Amino acids: CASRKGYEQYF.

The chain recombines TRBV28 with TRBJ2-1; 10 bases are a match to TRBD2. The CDR3 is made up of 15 amino acids. The trim removed 6 bases at V and 7 bases at J, leaving 9 bases unmatched. The germline V gene has CDR1 MDHEN and CDR2 SYDVKM. The CDR3 region is CASRRAGGPGNEQFF. As DNA, the CDR3 is TGTGCCAGCAGACGAGCGGGAGGGCCAGGGAATGAGCAGTTCTTC.

This rearrangement joins TRBV5-1 to TRBJ2-1; 14 bases map to TRBD2. Germline loops: CDR1 SGHRS, CDR2 YFSETQ. The V segment lost 3 bases and the J segment 6 bases; nucleotides outside the gene matches: 8. The CDR3 contains 17 residues. The CDR3 nucleotides are TGCGCCAGCAGCTACGGACTAGCGGGGGGTAGTCTCAATGAGCAGTTCTTC. Amino acids: CASSYGLAGGSLNEQFF.

The chain joins TRBV30 to TRBJ2-7, with 7 bases fitting TRBD1. This CDR3 is 11 amino acids long. V trimming: 7 bases; J trimming: 4 bases; junction bases outside the gene matches: 4. The germline CDR1 and CDR2 sequences are GTSNPN and SVGIG (reference sequence). The CDR3 DNA follows: TGTGCCTTGGGACAGTCATACGAGCAGTACTTC. Protein sequence: CALGQSYEQYF.

The rearrangement links TRBV5-1 to TRBJ1-3; 7 bases line up with TRBD1. Trimming took 3 bases from V and 1 from J; bases not matched to a gene: 4. Germline V gene lookup returns CDR1 SGHRS and CDR2 YFSETQ. The CDR3 spans 15 residues. The CDR3 DNA follows: TGCGCCAGCAGCTCCTCAGGGGGGTCTGGAAACACCATATATTTT. Translating gives CASSSSGGSGNTIYF.

The chain is built from TRBV27 and TRBJ1-2, with D tentatively TRBD1 (6 bases). V lost 0 bases and J lost 2, with 10 bases in between. CDR1 is MNHEY and CDR2 is SMNVEV in the germline V gene (reference sequence). The CDR3 spans 15 residues. The CDR3 DNA sequence: TGTGCCAGCAGTTTATCGGGACACCCAAACTATGGCTACACCTTC. Its protein product is CASSLSGHPNYGYTF.

The J gene is TRBJ2-3, the V gene TRBV4-2; 11 bases are shared with TRBD2. V dropped 4 bases and J dropped 4; count of bases not matched to a gene: 10. The CDR3 has 17 amino acids. From germline, CDR1 is LGHNA and CDR2 YNFKEQ. The CDR3 bases are TGTGCCAGCAGCCGCAGCATATTAGCGGGGGGGTCAGATACGCAGTATTTT. It is translated as CASSRSILAGGSDTQYF.

Only a few counts were recorded for this clone. V gene TRBV15 combines with J gene TRBJ2-7, with TRBD1 matching over 7 bases. CDR1 and CDR2 from the germline V gene are LNHNV and YYDKDF (reference sequence). This CDR3 comprises 16 residues. V shed 5 bases, J shed 4 bases, and the junction held 14 bases outside the gene matches. CDR3 protein: CATSARVTGVGYEQYF. The CDR3 nucleotides are TGTGCCACCAGCGCACGCGTCACAGGGGTAGGGTACGAGCAGTACTTC.

This chain uses TRBV6-5 with TRBJ2-1, with D possibly matching TRBD2 (5 bases). The V gene's germline CDR1 is MNHEY and CDR2 SVGAGI. CDR3 length: 16 amino acids. V was shortened by 4 bases and J by 2 bases, with 15 bases between the two germline ends. CDR3 coding DNA: TGTGCCAGCAGTTCTCCCCGGCTTAGCGCCTACAATGAGCAGTTCTTC. It yields the protein CASSSPRLSAYNEQFF.

The rearrangement uses TRBV28 and TRBJ1-2, with D perhaps TRBD1 (5 bases). The CDR3 extends over 14 amino acids. Germline assignment: CDR1 MDHEN and CDR2 SYDVKM. V lost 5 bases and J lost 5, with 15 bases in between. This chain's CDR3 is CASSNLQGLYGYTF. In DNA, the CDR3 is TGTGCCAGCAGTAACCTGCAGGGCCTATATGGCTACACCTTC.

The rearrangement joins TRBV3-1 (or the pseudogene TRBV3-2) to TRBJ1-2; D ambiguous. Per germline, CDR1 LGHDT and CDR2 YNNKEL (reference sequence). The CDR3 consists of 15 residues. V lost 0 bases and J 5 bases, leaving 13 bases between the germline ends. The CDR3 loop is CASSQDAGVEYGYTF. CDR3 nucleotides: TGTGCCAGCAGCCAAGATGCCGGGGTTGAGTATGGCTACACCTTC.

This chain's CDR3 is CASSLSPLIEAFF. CDR3 bases: TGTGCCAGCAGTTTATCCCCACTGATCGAAGCTTTCTTT. This rearrangement joins TRBV27 to TRBJ1-1; no firm D call. CDR3 size: 13 residues. Germline CDR1 and CDR2: MNHEY and SMNVEV (reference sequence). Trimming took 0 bases from V and 8 from J, leaving 10 bases between them.

This chain joins TRBV7-9 and TRBJ1-4; 7 nucleotides agree with TRBD1. The V segment lost 3 bases and the J segment 10 bases; nucleotides outside the gene matches: 17. Germline lookup yields CDR1 SEHNR and CDR2 FQNEAQ (reference sequence). The CDR3 sequence is 17 residues long. This CDR3 reads CASSLQGESSISRKLFF. The CDR3 DNA sequence: TGTGCCAGCAGCTTGCAGGGGGAATCCTCAATCTCGAGAAAACTGTTTTTT.

This chain joins TRBV5-8 and TRBJ2-7; TRBD1 matches 7 bases. With 0 bases clipped from V and 3 bases from J, the junction kept 3 bases outside the gene matches. CDR3 length equals 14 residues. Germline CDR1 and CDR2: SGHTS and YDEGEE. Written as DNA, the CDR3 is TGTGCCAGCAGCTTGGAGGCAGGGGGCTACGAGCAGTACTTC. Translation gives CASSLEAGGYEQYF. The full variable domain, completed using reference TRBV5-8 and TRBJ2-7, is EAGVTQSPTHLIKTRGQQATLRCSPISGHTSVYWYQQALGLGLQFLLWYDEGEERNRGNFPPRFSGRQFPNYSSELNVNALELEDSALYLCASSLEAGGYEQYFGPGTRLTVT.

The chain links TRBV6-6 to TRBJ2-5; tentatively, D is TRBD2 (6 bases). The CDR3 has 13 residues. Looked up from germline, CDR1 is MNHNY and CDR2 is SVGAGI (reference sequence). The V and J ends lost 6 bases and 5 bases respectively, with 13 bases between them. CDR3 in DNA: TGTGCCAGCAGACGCCAGAGCGGGGAGACCCAGTACTTC. This gives the protein CASRRQSGETQYF.

The V call is TRBV30, the J call TRBJ2-3; D not certain. The V gene's germline CDR1 is GTSNPN and CDR2 SVGIG (reference sequence). The V gene lost 4 bases and the J gene lost 4 bases, with 15 bases spanning the gap. CDR3 length: 14 amino acids. The CDR3 DNA reads TGTGCCTGGATGGAGCCCGGAGCAGCAGATACGCAGTATTTT. This translates into CAWMEPGAADTQYF.